These 11 T cell receptor beta chains originate from one sample sequenced in a study of identical twins' blood T cells. In TCRdb, the 5' RACE reads were re-called with MiXCR into one record per CDR3 protein. The profile shows a few hundred thousand distinct CDR3 sequences, roughly 28% of them singletons. Sequences were obtained from PBMCs. The source is a woman aged 18 to 49 in good health.

In its sample, this clonotype was seen many times. The chain employs TRBV9 and TRBJ1-4; TRBD1 matches 7 bases. V trimming: 4 bases; J trimming: 2 bases; junction bases outside the gene matches: 5. The CDR3 totals 15 residues. Germline V gene data show CDR1 as SGDLS and CDR2 as YYNGEE. The CDR3 DNA is TGTGCCAGCAGCACTTCGACAGGGACTAATGAAAAACTGTTTTTT. Protein sequence: CASSTSTGTNEKLFF.

This clonotype has just a few counts. V gene TRBV29-1 combines with J gene TRBJ2-3; D is undetermined. The length of the CDR3 is 11 residues. Trimming took 7 bases from V and 0 from J, leaving 5 bases between them. From germline, CDR1 is SQVTM and CDR2 ANQGSEA. Here the CDR3 DNA reads TGCAGCGCCAGGAGCACAGATACGCAGTATTTT. This codes for CSARSTDTQYF.

The V gene is TRBV7-2, the J gene TRBJ2-3, with no clear D. Between the trimmed V and J ends, which lost 0 bases and 2 bases, there was a span of 15 bases. This CDR3 spans 17 amino acids. Germline CDR1 is SGHTA and CDR2 is FQGNSA. CDR3 sequence (DNA): TGTGCCAGCAGCTTAGCGCGGAAGCGCGTGAACACAGATACGCAGTATTTT. Translating gives CASSLARKRVNTDTQYF.

A few counts support this clonotype. The V gene is TRBV20-1, the J gene TRBJ1-5; tentatively, D is TRBD1 (5 bases). The germline V gene encodes CDR1 DFQATT and CDR2 SNEGSKA (reference sequence). V lost 1 base and J lost 6, with 16 bases in between. The CDR3 covers 15 residues. The CDR3 is CSARVTEGLSQPQHF. The CDR3 region has the DNA TGCAGTGCTAGAGTGACAGAAGGGTTGAGTCAGCCCCAGCATTTT.

This clonotype was counted a few times. The chain recombines TRBV6-5 with TRBJ1-1; D is unclear. CDR1 and CDR2 (germline): MNHEY, SVGAGI. This CDR3 is 14 amino acids long. The V end lost 5 bases, the J end lost 1 base, and 11 bases lay between the germline ends. CDR3 sequence reads: CASSSRQRNTEAFF. In DNA, the CDR3 is TGTGCCAGCAGTAGTAGACAAAGGAACACTGAAGCTTTCTTT.

The chain joins TRBV7-9 to TRBJ2-3; D possibly uses TRBD1 or TRBD2 (5 bases each). CDR1 SEHNR and CDR2 FQNEAQ come from the germline V gene (reference sequence). The length of the CDR3 is 14 residues. Deletions cut 8 bases from V and 0 bases from J, with 12 bases between. The CDR3 DNA reads as TGTGCCAGCGGCCCGGGACCCAGCACAGATACGCAGTATTTT. Translating gives CASGPGPSTDTQYF.

In this sample, this clonotype turned up a few times. The V and J genes are TRBV7-9 and TRBJ1-4; possibly TRBD1 for D (6 bases). Germline CDR1 SEHNR, CDR2 FQNEAQ (reference sequence). The CDR3 is made up of 12 amino acids. The V end was cut by 10 bases, the J end by 6 bases, with 12 bases between. The CDR3 here is CATEGVDEKLFF. CDR3 bases: TGTGCCACGGAGGGGGTGGATGAAAAACTGTTTTTT. Full variable domain (rest looked up from reference TRBV7-9 and TRBJ1-4): DTGVSQNPRHKITKRGQNVTFRCDPISEHNRLYWYRQTLGQGPEFLTYFQNEAQLEKSRLLSDRFSAERPKGSFSTLEIQRTEQGDSAMYLCATEGVDEKLFFGSGTQLSVL.

The chain combines TRBV7-2 with TRBJ2-3, with D perhaps TRBD2 (5 bases). Germline values: CDR1 SGHTA, CDR2 FQGNSA. V gave up 3 bases and J gave up 3 bases, with 13 bases separating them. This CDR3 region has 15 residues. CDR3: CASSLAQSGTDTQYF. CDR3 sequence (DNA): TGTGCCAGCAGCTTGGCTCAATCGGGGACAGATACGCAGTATTTT.

The chain links TRBV7-2 to TRBJ2-2; tentatively, D is TRBD1 or TRBD2 (6 bases each). Trimming cost V 7 bases and J 2 bases, with 14 bases left between them. The CDR3 extends over 15 amino acids. CDR1 is SGHTA, CDR2 FQGNSA, per germline. This CDR3 reads CASTRGGINTGELFF. CDR3 in DNA: TGTGCCAGCACCAGAGGGGGGATCAACACCGGGGAGCTGTTTTTT.

The J gene is TRBJ1-5, the V gene TRBV6-6; weak D call: TRBD1 (5 bases). Trimming cost V 0 bases and J 6 bases, with 12 bases left between them. The CDR3 is made up of 15 amino acids. Germline V lookup: CDR1 MNHNY, CDR2 SVGAGI (reference sequence). DNA for the CDR3: TGTGCCAGCAGTTACTCATTGGGGGACGGTCAGCCCCAGCATTTT. This codes for CASSYSLGDGQPQHF.

The genes are TRBV5-1 and TRBJ1-3; a possible D gene is TRBD1 (6 bases). V was shortened by 1 base and J by 0 bases, with 14 bases between the two germline ends. Germline V gene lookup returns CDR1 SGHRS and CDR2 YFSETQ. The CDR3 length is 17 residues. CDR3 DNA sequence: TGCGCCAGCAGCTTGATACCAGGGGCCGGCTCTGGAAACACCATATATTTT. It yields the protein CASSLIPGAGSGNTIYF.